This TCR beta chain is drawn from a study of HIV-infected patients and healthy controls. Study overall: Early therapy brought no consistent CD8 count shift, though the CD4:CD8 ratio rose a little. General study findings and limits: Healthy controls shared more CDR3 sequences between individuals than HIV-infected patients did.

The repertoire came from unfractionated whole blood and reflected all unsorted peripheral T cells. The CDR3 contains 15 residues. The V end was cut by 4 bases, the J end by 5 bases, with 18 bases between. Germline CDR1 is SGDLS and CDR2 is YYNGEE. Alpha and beta constant-region primers primed reverse transcription of about 500 ng RNA. Separate chain-specific third strand synthesis with multiplexing indices produced the alpha and beta libraries. An approximately 25-cycle PCR with P5s and P7 primers followed a short adapter-adding first PCR. TCRdb redid the calling of the 5' RACE reads with MiXCR, one entry per CDR3 protein. The data show 4,400 or so distinct CDR3 sequences, roughly 7.4% seen once. Within the sample, this clonotype is medium-sized. Its antigen is not identified.

This receptor was obtained from an adult with HIV infection. The input for sequencing was blood, taken before antiretroviral therapy. This chain links TRBV9 with TRBJ1-2; TRBD1 might be the D (5 bases). The CDR3 is CASSLDWGTKYGYTF. CDR3 DNA: TGTGCCAGCAGCCTCGATTGGGGCACAAAGTATGGCTACACCTTC.